This T cell receptor (beta chain) came from a study of cytomegalovirus exposure and HLA in healthy donors. The study, taken as a whole, reports: Associated with cytomegalovirus, according to the listing, were about 160 TCR beta chains.

This CDR3 is built from 14 residues. The ends lost 8 bases at V and 2 bases at J; junction bases unmatched: 9. Germline V lookup: CDR1 MNHEY, CDR2 SVGAGI. The assay was immunoSEQ multiplex PCR, and TCRdb's table has in-frame clones only and misses some. This table has about 98,000 clones, around nine tenths appearing once. With regard to this clone: Its target is unknown.

Sequences were obtained from PBMCs. This sequence joins TRBV6-5 and TRBJ2-7, with 7 positions matching TRBD1. The TCR was taken from a woman in her thirties in good health and CMV-seronegative. The CDR3 spells CASRQGGHPYEQYF. The CDR3 DNA reads TGTGCCAGCCGACAGGGCGGACACCCCTACGAGCAGTACTTC.